The rows below give T cell receptor beta chains drawn from one sample of a study of Graves' ophthalmopathy and Graves' hyperthyroidism. TCRdb fed the multiplex PCR reads into MiXCR, producing one record per CDR3 protein. The table records about half a million distinct CDR3 sequences, about 15% of them present only once. The sequencing input was blood. The source is a woman in her twenties or thirties with Graves' ophthalmopathy. The CDR3 runs from the conserved cysteine through the conserved F or W. D genes are given only for firm matches. Not all rows give a size; the values are once, few, many and, for expanded clones, a class.

TRBJ1-1,many,TRBD1,TRBV6-1,TGTGCCAGCAGACCCAGGGGGCCACGTACCACTGAAGCTTTCTTT,CASRPRGPRTTEAFF
TRBJ2-7,few,TRBD2,TRBV7-9,TGTGCCAGCAGCTTTTTGACTAGCGGGGGCCACGAGCAGTACTTC,CASSFLTSGGHEQYF
TRBJ2-2,many,-,TRBV6-5,TGTGCCAGCAGAAGGACGGGGCCTAACGCCGGGGAGCTGTTTTTT,CASRRTGPNAGELFF
TRBJ2-7,many,-,TRBV7-9,TGTGCCAGCAGCGCGGGACAGTACCCTTCCTACGAGCAGTACTTC,CASSAGQYPSYEQYF
TRBJ2-7,many,TRBD2,TRBV28,TGTGCCAGCAGTCCAATAAATAGCGGGAGTCACGAGCAGTACTTC,CASSPINSGSHEQYF
TRBJ1-6,many,-,TRBV6-4,TGTGCCAGCAGCTCCACCCCTGGTGGCACCTCGAGCTCCTATAATTCACCCCTCCACTTT,CASSSTPGGTSSSYNSPLHF
TRBJ2-7,many,-,TRBV2,TGTGCCAGCAGTGAAAGCAGGGTCACCTACGAGCAGTACTTC,CASSESRVTYEQYF
TRBJ1-5,-,TRBD1,TRBV5-6,TGTGCCAGCACCTTTGGAGGGGGCGATTTTCAGCCCCAGCATTTT,CASTFGGGDFQPQHF
TRBJ2-7,many,TRBD1,TRBV29-1,TGCAGCGTCGCGGTAGACAGGGGCTACGAGCAGTACTTC,CSVAVDRGYEQYF
TRBJ1-2,many,TRBD1,TRBV14,TGTGCCAGCAGCCAAGTGGACAGGGGCGGGGGCTACACCTTC,CASSQVDRGGGYTF
TRBJ2-7,many,-,TRBV28,TGTGCCAGCAGCCCCCCAGGGGAGGGGTCCTACGAGCAGTACTTC,CASSPPGEGSYEQYF
TRBJ2-6,many,-,TRBV6-2/TRBV6-3,TGTGCCAGCAGTTACACGGGGTCTGGGGCCAACGTCCTGACTTTC,CASSYTGSGANVLTF
TRBJ1-1,many,TRBD1,TRBV5-1,TGCGCCAGCAGCGGTTTGACAGGGGGAATGACTGAAGCTTTCTTT,CASSGLTGGMTEAFF
TRBJ1-6,many,-,TRBV7-3,TGTGCCAGCAGCCTGCAAGGAGGAGGTAATTCACCCCTCCACTTT,CASSLQGGGNSPLHF
TRBJ1-5,many,-,TRBV15,TGTGCCACCAGCAGCCCCGACAGCTATAGCAATCAGCCCCAGCATTTT,CATSSPDSYSNQPQHF
TRBJ1-5,many,-,TRBV30,TGTGCCTGGAGGGGAATTGGCGGCAGGAATCAGCCCCAGCATTTT,CAWRGIGGRNQPQHF
TRBJ2-5,-,TRBD2,TRBV28,TGTGCCAGCCGGGAACTTAGCGGGAGCGGTCTGGGGACCCAGTACTTC,CASRELSGSGLGTQYF
TRBJ1-1,many,-,TRBV4-1,TGCGCCAGCAGCCCCGACAGTAAGAACACTGAAGCTTTCTTT,CASSPDSKNTEAFF
TRBJ1-5,many,-,TRBV12-3/TRBV12-4,TGTGCCAGCACTCTTGGGGGGGGCGCGAATCAGCCCCAGCATTTT,CASTLGGGANQPQHF
TRBJ2-2,many,-,TRBV19,TGTGCCAGTAGTATAGATCCTGTAGCGACCGGGGAGCTGTTTTTT,CASSIDPVATGELFF
TRBJ1-5,-,-,TRBV6-1,TGTGCCAGCAGTGAAGCTGGGGGCGCGGATCAGCCCCAGCATTTT,CASSEAGGADQPQHF
TRBJ1-1,-,-,TRBV27,TGTACCAGCAGTTTTGAGGTGAACACTGAAGCTTTCTTT,CTSSFEVNTEAFF
TRBJ1-1,many,-,TRBV9,TGTGCCAGCAGCGTGGGGGACTCGGACACTGAAGCTTTCTTT,CASSVGDSDTEAFF
TRBJ1-6,-,-,TRBV20-1,TGCAGTGCTAGAGATGCCTCTCTTCCACCCCTCCACTTT,CSARDASLPPLHF
TRBJ1-3,-,-,TRBV6-5,TGTGCCAGCAGTTACTCTTCAGACTCTGGAAACACCATATATTTT,CASSYSSDSGNTIYF
TRBJ2-7,-,-,TRBV30,TGTGCCTGGGGGACAAGCCTATACGAGCAGTACTTC,CAWGTSLYEQYF
TRBJ1-5,many,-,TRBV7-2,TGTGCCAGCAGCTTAGTAGTACCGGAGAATCAGCCCCAGCATTTT,CASSLVVPENQPQHF
TRBJ2-7,many,TRBD1,TRBV7-2,TGTGCCAGCAGCTTATCCCGGGACAGGGTGGGGGAGCAGTACTTC,CASSLSRDRVGEQYF